Detailed here is one TCR beta chain. Its antigen is undetermined. This record comes from a study of shared clonotypes between healthy human individuals. Study as a whole: The cohort had two women and a few men, ages 18 to 49. Each donor had three CD4 naive, three CD4 memory, two CD8 naive and one CD8 memory plate. Study-level results: Relative to clonotypes present in all four donors, those not shared had lower generation probabilities.

The sorted-subset replicate PCRs were given roughly 200 ng DNA, which is tens of thousands of T cell genomes. Method: immunoSEQ multiplex PCR; TCRdb's copy keeps in-frame clones and lacks some. The profile shows about 2 million clones, just under 95% of them singletons. The naive CD8 fraction comprised CD45RO-negative cells positively selected for CCR7 and excluded terminally differentiated effector memory CD45RA+ cells. Between the trimmed V and J ends, which lost 0 bases and 7 bases, there was a span of 13 bases. CDR3 size: 14 residues. CDR1 is ENHRY, CDR2 SYGVKD, per germline. This TCR came from a man aged 18 to 29 in good health. The gene calls are TRBV10-3 and TRBJ2-7; D possibly corresponds to TRBD1 (6 bases). The material sequenced was naive CD8+ T cells sorted from blood. The CDR3 nucleotides read TGTGCCATCAGTGAGTCGATGGGGGCGCAAGAGCAGTACTTC. Translating gives CAISESMGAQEQYF.